This T cell receptor beta chain was sequenced for a study of blood T cell repertoires in COVID-19. Across the whole study: Samples of COVID-19 (acute and convalescent) were obtained from the United States, Italy and Spain. Nucleic acid was either cDNA or gDNA, and it came from T cells, B-cell-depleted T cells, or PBMCs.

CDR1 and CDR2 from the germline V gene are SGHRS and YFSETQ. The CDR3 consists of 14 residues. The germline V and J ends were trimmed by 9 bases and 0 bases, with 12 bases remaining between them. Original handling: Reference gene primer amplification gave nucleated cell count estimates. TCRdb keeps only in-frame clones here, not all; method: immunoSEQ multiplex PCR. V and J calls and clone size are copied from that table; D and trimming were computed from the DNA. The table lists hundreds of thousands of clones, more than 65% of them singletons, with under 4.5% in the top ten. This sequence originates from a woman aged 40-49 years with active or convalescent COVID-19. Sample: peripheral blood. The V call is TRBV5-1, the J call TRBJ2-2; D is perhaps TRBD1 (6 bases). CDR3 protein: CATRWTANTGELFF. CDR3 DNA sequence: TGCGCCACCAGATGGACAGCGAACACCGGGGAGCTGTTTTTT.